These 27 T cell receptor beta chains were all obtained from the same sample, sequenced in a study of PD-L1 blockade in urothelial cancer. Repertoires were generated with immunoSEQ multiplex PCR, while TCRdb's copy carries only in-frame clones and drops some. The table includes 35,000 to 55,000 clones, 70% to 90% detected once. This specimen consisted of PBMCs, obtained around atezolizumab (anti-PD-L1) treatment. These receptors all stem from a woman aged 55-70 years with urothelial cancer.

This clone was recorded a few times. The chain uses TRBV5-6 and TRBJ2-1; D gene ambiguous. The V gene's germline CDR1 is SGHDT and CDR2 YYEEEE. The CDR3 runs to 11 residues. V was clipped by 1 base and J by 8 bases, with 4 bases between them. The CDR3 DNA follows: TGTGCCAGCAGCTTGAGCGATGAGCAGTTCTTC. The encoded protein is CASSLSDEQFF.

The chain is built from TRBV11-2 and TRBJ1-1, with 9 nucleotides matching TRBD1. The CDR3 totals 15 residues. V lost 5 bases to trimming and J lost 1 base; unmatched junction nucleotides: 5. Per germline, CDR1 SGHAT and CDR2 FQNNGV. The CDR3 region is CASSKAGQGNTEAFF. For the CDR3, the DNA is TGTGCCAGCAGCAAAGCGGGACAGGGGAACACTGAAGCTTTCTTT. Full variable domain (outside the CDR3, taken from reference TRBV11-2 and TRBJ1-1): EAGVAQSPRYKIIEKRQSVAFWCNPISGHATLYWYQQILGQGPKLLIQFQNNGVVDDSQLPKDRFSAERLKGVDSTLKIQPAKLEDSAVYLCASSKAGQGNTEAFFGQGTRLTVV.

This clone turned up a few times. The chain couples TRBV2 to TRBJ2-4; 7 bases map to TRBD2. The CDR3 contains 14 residues. Trimming removed 6 bases from V and 9 bases from J; junction bases left unmatched: 11. Germline assignment: CDR1 SNHLY and CDR2 FYNNEI. CDR3 bases: TGTGCCAGCAGAGCGGATCAAACGGGGGGCATTCAGTACTTC. The encoded protein is CASRADQTGGIQYF.

This chain joins TRBV25-1 and TRBJ2-5; 8 positions match TRBD2. Unmatched junction bases numbered 4, after V lost 2 bases and J lost 5 bases. Germline CDR1 reads MGHDK; CDR2 reads SYGVNS. The CDR3 has 14 amino acids. CDR3 protein: CASSEAGGGETQYF. As DNA, the CDR3 is TGTGCCAGCAGTGAAGCGGGGGGTGGGGAGACCCAGTACTTC.

The chain combines TRBV19 with TRBJ2-7; no clear D gene. The V gene lost 1 base and the J gene lost 3 bases, with 7 bases spanning the gap. The CDR3 has 13 residues. CDR1 and CDR2 (germline): LNHDA, SQIVND (reference sequence). In nucleotides, the CDR3 is TGTGCCAGTAGTATAGTGGTCGGCTACGAGCAGTACTTC. It is translated as CASSIVVGYEQYF.

V usage is TRBV7-8 and J usage is TRBJ2-3; D may be TRBD2 (5 bases). CDR3 size: 15 residues. CDR1 and CDR2 (germline): SGHVS, FQNEAQ. The V end was cut by 2 bases, the J end by 4 bases, with 13 bases between. The CDR3 region has the DNA TGTGCCAGCAGCTTATGGAAGGGAGAATCAGATACGCAGTATTTT. It codes for CASSLWKGESDTQYF.

This rearrangement joins TRBV27 to TRBJ2-5, with D maybe TRBD2 (5 bases). Trimming cost V 3 bases and J 1 base, with 12 bases left between them. The V gene's germline CDR1 is MNHEY and CDR2 SMNVEV (reference sequence). The CDR3 loop spans 15 amino acids. The DNA for the CDR3 is TGTGCCAGCAGTTTCTCACTAGACCTCCAAGAGACCCAGTACTTC. Translated, it gives CASSFSLDLQETQYF.

The chain joins TRBV7-6 to TRBJ1-1; the match to TRBD1 covers 10 bases. V gave up 4 bases and J gave up 6 bases; unmatched junction bases: 2. Germline CDR1 reads SGHVS; CDR2 reads FNYEAQ. This CDR3 contains 13 residues. CDR3 amino acids: CASSWDRGAEAFF. The CDR3 DNA reads TGTGCCAGCAGCTGGGACAGGGGAGCTGAAGCTTTCTTT.

V gene TRBV6-5 combines with J gene TRBJ2-5; 7 bases line up with TRBD1. CDR3 length equals 14 residues. The ends lost 2 bases at V and 4 bases at J; junction bases unmatched: 4. CDR1 and CDR2 from the germline V gene are MNHEY and SVGAGI. CDR3 DNA sequence: TGTGCCAGCAGTTACGGGTCAGGGGGAGAGACCCAGTACTTC. Translated, it gives CASSYGSGGETQYF.

This clone was counted a single time. The DNA of the CDR3 is TGTGCCAGCCGCTTGGACGGGGGGGGGACCCAGTACTTC. Encoded protein: CASRLDGGGTQYF. The rearrangement uses TRBV6-5 and TRBJ2-5; 8 bases are a match to TRBD2. J gave up 7 bases and V 8 bases, and 9 bases lay outside the gene matches. CDR3 length: 13 amino acids. Germline CDR1 reads MNHEY; CDR2 reads SVGAGI.

This sequence joins TRBV2 and TRBJ1-1, with TRBD1 matching over 7 bases. Germline CDR1 reads SNHLY; CDR2 reads FYNNEI. The CDR3 is 14 amino acids. Trimming cost V 4 bases and J 0 bases; bases outside gene matches: 2. CDR3 sequence reads: CASSGGTVNTEAFF. In nucleotides, the CDR3 is TGTGCCAGCAGTGGCGGGACAGTGAACACTGAAGCTTTCTTT.

The chain employs TRBV15 and TRBJ2-6, with D maybe TRBD1 (5 bases). Germline V CDR1 and CDR2: LNHNV, YYDKDF (reference sequence). The CDR3 runs to 15 residues. Between the trimmed V and J ends, which lost 7 bases and 0 bases, there was a span of 10 bases. CDR3 in amino acids: CATTSGHSGANVLTF. The CDR3 DNA sequence: TGTGCCACCACGTCAGGGCACTCTGGGGCCAACGTCCTGACTTTC.

The chain employs TRBV19 and TRBJ1-3; no clear D. Germline V CDR1 and CDR2: LNHDA, SQIVND (reference sequence). V was trimmed by 3 bases and J by 3 bases, leaving 18 bases between them. The CDR3 spans 17 residues. CDR3 DNA: TGTGCCAGTAGTATCCAACCAAGGACTGATAATGGAAACACCATATATTTT. Translating it yields CASSIQPRTDNGNTIYF. Filled out from reference TRBV19 and TRBJ1-3, the complete variable domain reads DGGITQSPKYLFRKEGQNVTLSCEQNLNHDAMYWYRQDPGQGLRLIYYSQIVNDFQKGDIAEGYSVSREKKESFPLTVTSAQKNPTAFYLCASSIQPRTDNGNTIYFGEGSWLTVV.

The J gene is TRBJ2-7, the V gene TRBV21-1; TRBD1, as called in the table, went unchecked against the DNA. TRBV21-1 is listed as a pseudogene. The CDR3 has 17 amino acids. The DNA of the CDR3 is TGTGCCAGCAGCAAAGCTACTCGGGACATTTGGGGATACGAGCAGTACTTC. It yields the protein CASSKATRDIWGYEQYF.

The rearrangement uses TRBV2 and TRBJ2-1; 7 bases map to TRBD1. The germline V gene encodes CDR1 SNHLY and CDR2 FYNNEI. V was pared by 6 bases and J by 4 bases, with 18 bases of the junction left unmatched. CDR3 length: 18 amino acids. The CDR3 DNA reads as TGTGCCAGCAGCCTCGACAGGGTCCATTACAAGACTTACAATGAGCAGTTCTTC. It codes for CASSLDRVHYKTYNEQFF.

This clone was seen only once. The chain employs TRBV6-6 and TRBJ1-5; 8 nucleotides line up with TRBD1. The V gene end was trimmed by 6 bases and the J gene end by 0 bases; junction bases not matched to a gene: 7. The CDR3 has 16 amino acids. The germline V gene has CDR1 MNHNY and CDR2 SVGAGI (reference sequence). CDR3 region: CASRPRGLNSNQPQHF. Here the CDR3 DNA reads TGTGCCAGCAGGCCCAGGGGGCTAAATAGCAATCAGCCCCAGCATTTT.

The CDR3 loop is CASSSGDWVNTEAFF. The CDR3 DNA follows: TGTGCCAGCAGCTCAGGGGATTGGGTGAACACTGAAGCTTTCTTT. The chain carries TRBV7-2 and TRBJ1-1; a weak D match, TRBD1 (6 bases). CDR1 is SGHTA, CDR2 FQGNSA, per germline. Between the trimmed V and J ends, which lost 4 bases and 0 bases, there was a span of 12 bases. The CDR3 contains 15 residues. Combining the CDR3 with reference TRBV7-2 and TRBJ1-1 gives the whole variable domain GAGVSQSPSNKVTEKGKDVELRCDPISGHTALYWYRQSLGQGLEFLIYFQGNSAPDKSGLPSDRFSAERTGGSVSTLTIQRTQQEDSAVYLCASSSGDWVNTEAFFGQGTRLTVV.

The chain joins TRBV9 to TRBJ1-2, with unresolved D. The V gene's germline CDR1 is SGDLS and CDR2 YYNGEE. The CDR3 runs to 17 residues. Trimming removed 0 bases at V and 8 bases at J, with 23 bases between. CDR3 sequence (DNA): TGTGCCAGCAGCGTAGACGTAGCACTCGCCAGAGGGTACGGCTACACCTTC. Its protein product is CASSVDVALARGYGYTF.

The chain has TRBV18 and TRBJ2-5, with D maybe TRBD1 (5 bases). Per the germline V gene, CDR1 is KGHSH and CDR2 is LQKENI. V was pared by 5 bases and J by 0 bases, with 7 bases between. The CDR3 is made up of 13 amino acids. CDR3 sequence: CASSSGNQETQYF. CDR3 sequence (DNA): TGTGCCAGCTCATCAGGGAACCAAGAGACCCAGTACTTC.

V is TRBV18 and J is TRBJ1-2; 9 bases fit TRBD1. Germline V gives CDR1 KGHSH, CDR2 LQKENI. Trimming took 5 bases from V and 8 from J; bases not matched to a gene: 9. The CDR3 has 14 residues. The CDR3: CASSSTDRGLGYTF. CDR3 coding DNA: TGTGCCAGCTCATCCACTGACAGGGGGTTAGGCTACACCTTC.

The chain recombines TRBV7-9 with TRBJ2-1; possibly TRBD2 for D (6 bases). Per germline, CDR1 SEHNR and CDR2 FQNEAQ (reference sequence). This CDR3 region has 12 residues. V lost 1 base, J lost 8 bases, and 6 bases lay in between. This chain's CDR3 is CASSLGGDEQFF. The CDR3 nucleotides read TGTGCCAGCAGCTTAGGCGGGGATGAGCAGTTCTTC.

The chain has TRBV21-1 and TRBJ1-6; the DNA was not compared with TRBD1, the D call given in the table. TRBV21-1 is a known pseudogene. The CDR3 contains 14 residues. The CDR3: CASSSKTGNSPLHF. The CDR3 nucleotides are TGTGCCAGCAGCTCAAAAACAGGGAATTCACCCCTCCACTTT.

This chain joins TRBV27 and TRBJ2-7; 9 bases line up with TRBD1. J lost 1 base, V lost 4 bases, and 5 bases had no gene match. This CDR3 comprises 15 residues. The germline V gene encodes CDR1 MNHEY and CDR2 SMNVEV (reference sequence). CDR3 amino acids: CASSWAGQGSYEQYF. The CDR3 DNA follows: TGTGCCAGCAGTTGGGCTGGACAGGGGTCCTACGAGCAGTACTTC.

Only one count was recorded for this clone. The chain employs TRBV19 and TRBJ1-2; TRBD1 might be the D (6 bases). V lost 4 bases, J lost 0 bases, and 18 bases lay in between. This CDR3 comprises 17 residues. Germline V lookup: CDR1 LNHDA, CDR2 SQIVND (reference sequence). The CDR3: CASSSIPGTRTNYGYTF. For the CDR3, the DNA is TGTGCCAGTAGTAGTATTCCCGGGACACGGACTAACTATGGCTACACCTTC.

The chain has TRBV5-6 and TRBJ2-2; 10 bases fit TRBD2. The germline V gene encodes CDR1 SGHDT and CDR2 YYEEEE. This CDR3 is 17 amino acids long. With 0 bases clipped from V and 0 bases from J, the junction kept 2 bases outside the gene matches. The CDR3 sequence: CASSLGSGRANTGELFF. Here the CDR3 DNA reads TGTGCCAGCAGCTTGGGAAGCGGGAGGGCGAACACCGGGGAGCTGTTTTTT.

The chain links TRBV11-2 to TRBJ2-7; possible D gene TRBD1, 6 bases. Germline V gene data show CDR1 as SGHAT and CDR2 as FQNNGV. With 6 bases removed from V and 1 base from J, the gap between germline ends came to 13 bases. The CDR3 is 14 residues long. DNA of the CDR3: TGTGCCAGCAGGTCAGACAGGTCTTCCTACGAGCAGTACTTC. It is translated as CASRSDRSSYEQYF.

In its sample, this clone was seen once. The CDR3 DNA is TGTGCCAGCTCACAGAGAGAAGAGACCCAGTACTTC. Translated, it gives CASSQREETQYF. The genes are TRBV18 and TRBJ2-5; D is undetermined. The CDR3 consists of 12 residues. Trimming took 4 bases from V and 3 from J, leaving 6 bases between them. Germline V gene lookup returns CDR1 KGHSH and CDR2 LQKENI.